This T cell receptor (beta chain) was recorded in a study of cytomegalovirus exposure and HLA in healthy donors. The PCR used 60 Vbeta and 13 Jbeta primers. Profiling relied on immunoSEQ multiplex PCR, and the TCRdb table lists in-frame clones only, not all of them. This table has about 180,000 clones, around 85% appearing once. V lost 5 bases to trimming and J lost 5 bases, with 15 bases between them. The germline V gene has CDR1 SGHVS and CDR2 FQNEAQ. The CDR3 contains 15 residues. The sequenced sample consisted of PBMCs. The chain is built from TRBV7-8 and TRBJ1-4; no firm D call. This clonotype originated in a boy between 2 and 10 years old in good health and CMV-seronegative. The CDR3 nucleotides are TGTGCCAGCAGCCCCCAGCAGGTGCTGAATGAAAAACTGTTTTTT. Translated, it gives CASSPQQVLNEKLFF.